The following is a TCR beta chain sequence with its context. What it binds is not known. Trimming cost V 0 bases and J 17 bases, with 13 bases left between them. This CDR3 has 12 amino acids. CDR1 and CDR2 (germline): LNHNV, YYDKDF (reference sequence). The method was immunoSEQ multiplex PCR; TCRdb's version includes in-frame clones alone and lacks a portion of them. The table has around 200,000 clones, roughly 80% seen once. The study drew the donors from its roughly 130-subject validation cohort, separate from the approximately 670-subject first cohort. The data originate from a study of cytomegalovirus exposure and HLA in healthy donors. General observations from the study: The majority of TCR sequences were rare, yet some public TCRs appeared in many donors.

This chain connects TRBV15 to TRBJ1-4, with D possibly being TRBD1 (5 bases). This receptor was taken from a woman under 30 in good health and CMV-seropositive. The source material was PBMCs. The CDR3 DNA sequence: TGTGCCACCAGCAGAGATGACAGACCCCAATTTTTT. Translating it yields CATSRDDRPQFF.